The TCR beta chain described here comes from a study of Ad26.COV2.S vaccination and SARS-CoV-2 variants. Data came from immunoSEQ multiplex PCR; TCRdb stores just in-frame clones and leaves some out. The table lists about 390,000 clones, roughly 90% of them singletons. As for treatment: about 20 received Ad26.COV2.S at low or high dose, single or two shots; about 5 received placebo; per-sample allocation not given. All samples were drawn on day 63, counting from the first vaccine or placebo injection. The study used a vaccine consisting of an Ad26 vector that expressed Wuhan-strain SARS-CoV-2 spike. The TCR originated in a person aged 18-65 years who received the Ad26.COV2.S COVID-19 vaccine or a placebo. The specimen comprised peripheral blood, sampled in a trial of Ad26.COV2.S vaccine versus placebo.

CDR3 residues: CARSLSPGVNEKLFF. The CDR3, as DNA: TGTGCCAGAAGCTTATCGCCGGGGGTTAATGAAAAACTGTTTTTT. The genes are TRBV7-5 and TRBJ1-4. TRBV7-5 has pseudogene status. The CDR3 runs 15 residues.